The entry below describes one TCR beta chain. Its target is not known. This sample is drawn from a study of siplizumab effects on memory and regulatory T cells. Some clones are missing from TCRdb's copy, which holds only in-frame ones; the method was immunoSEQ multiplex PCR. The sample contains about 100,000 clones, around 94% of which appear only once. Study conclusions and caveats: There were only a minor fraction of alloreactive clones that mapped to unstimulated subsets. A major contribution to the alloresponse seemed to be made by naive T cells, which seemed more diverse than memory cells. The authors could not assign a naive or memory phenotype to roughly 80-96% of proliferating CD4+ or CD8+ clones. Siplizumab produced a significant drop in alloreactive sequences attributable to unstimulated CD4+ memory cells.

The receptor comes from a human donor in good health. The sequenced sample consisted of Tregs sorted from blood.

The CDR3 sequence is CASSGGGTDTQYF. DNA of the CDR3: TGTGCCAGCTCAGGGGGGGGCACAGATACGCAGTATTTT. The rearrangement links TRBV18 to TRBJ2-3; 7 positions agree with TRBD2. V lost 5 bases to trimming and J lost 1 base; unmatched junction nucleotides: 0. This CDR3 is 13 amino acids long. CDR1 and CDR2 (germline): KGHSH, LQKENI.